A selection of T cell receptor beta chains follows, all from one sample in a study of blood T cell repertoires in COVID-19. Sequencing was performed with immunoSEQ multiplex PCR; in TCRdb, only in-frame clones are kept and a portion is missing. The sample has roughly 34,000 clones, around 90% seen once. Source material: peripheral blood. Source of these receptors: a human donor with active COVID-19. The donor label of this sample is uncertain. Each CDR3 is given with its conserved first and last residue. The order of the fields is clone size, D gene, CDR3 length, J gene, V gene, CDR3 DNA, CDR3 protein. A D gene is named only where the DNA matches it firmly. Clone size, where shown, is once, few, many, or a class for clones that have expanded.

>-|-|13|TRBJ1-1|TRBV28
TGTGCCAGCAGTTTGGGAGGGGGCACTGAAGCTTTCTTT
CASSLGGGTEAFF
>-|TRBD1|15|TRBJ1-2|TRBV9
TGTGCCAGCAGCGTTGGGACAGGGGCAAACTATGGCTACACCTTC
CASSVGTGANYGYTF
>-|TRBD2|17|TRBJ2-3|TRBV6-4
TGTGCCAGCAGTGACAACCCTAGCGGGATTAGCACAGATACGCAGTATTTT
CASSDNPSGISTDTQYF
>-|TRBD1|14|TRBJ2-1|TRBV5-1
TGCGCCAGCAGCGTGACAGGGGGGTACAATGAGCAGTTCTTC
CASSVTGGYNEQFF
>-|-|13|TRBJ2-7|TRBV15
TGTGCCACCAGGATGAGTCCCTCCTACGAGCAGTACTTC
CATRMSPSYEQYF
>-|-|12|TRBJ2-7|TRBV13
TGTGCCAGCACCCTGGGGGGGCGGGAGAAGTACTTC
CASTLGGREKYF
>-|-|14|TRBJ1-2|TRBV4-2
TGTGCCAGCAGCCAAGAGAGGACAGTCTATGGCTACACCTTC
CASSQERTVYGYTF
>-|-|15|TRBJ2-5|TRBV18
TGTGCCAGCTCACCACCCCCAGGGTTGAAAGAGACCCAGTACTTC
CASSPPPGLKETQYF
>-|TRBD1|14|TRBJ1-6|TRBV28
TGTGCCAGCAGTGGGACAGGAGAGAATTCACCCCTCCACTTT
CASSGTGENSPLHF
>-|-|14|TRBJ2-7|TRBV6-5
TGTGCCAGCAGTTACTCAAAGAGGGTATACGAGCAGTACTTC
CASSYSKRVYEQYF
>-|TRBD1|14|TRBJ2-5|TRBV5-1
TGCGCCAGCAGCTGGACAGGGGGCGGGGAGACCCAGTACTTC
CASSWTGGGETQYF
>-|TRBD2|19|TRBJ2-2|TRBV9
TGTGCCAGCAGCGTAATGAGCGGGGGGGCCGAGTTCTTCGCCGGGGAGCTGTTTTTT
CASSVMSGGAEFFAGELFF
>-|TRBD1|14|TRBJ2-7|TRBV10-3
TGTGCCATCAGTCCCCAGGGGGAATCCTACGAGCAGTACTTC
CAISPQGESYEQYF
>-|TRBD2|12|TRBJ2-7|TRBV2
TGTGCCAGCAGTCGGGAGGCCTACGAGCAGTACTTC
CASSREAYEQYF
>-|-|15|TRBJ1-2|TRBV5-6
TGTGCCAGCAGCCCCGGAGCGGGATCTAACTATGGCTACACCTTC
CASSPGAGSNYGYTF
>once|-|17|TRBJ2-2|TRBV19
TGTGCCAGTACCCAAAGTACTAGCCCTTATAACACCGGGGAGCTGTTTTTT
CASTQSTSPYNTGELFF
>-|TRBD1|13|TRBJ2-7|TRBV27
TGTGCCAGCAGTTTCGACAGGGCCTACGAGCAGTACTTC
CASSFDRAYEQYF
>-|-|14|TRBJ1-2|TRBV6-5
TGTGCCAGCAGGGCACTTACAGGGATCAATGGCTACACCTTC
CASRALTGINGYTF
>-|-|13|TRBJ2-1|TRBV7-9
TGTGCCAGCAGTTTCACCTCCGGGAATGAGCAGTTCTTC
CASSFTSGNEQFF
>-|TRBD2|17|TRBJ2-3|TRBV6-1
TGTGCCAGCAGTGCGACTAGCGGGAGTCCAGGTTCAGATACGCAGTATTTT
CASSATSGSPGSDTQYF
>-|-|12|TRBJ2-7|TRBV18
TGTGCCAGCTCAACGACAGCCTACGAGCAGTACTTC
CASSTTAYEQYF
>-|TRBD1|12|TRBJ1-2|TRBV28
TGTGCCAGCAGGAAAACAGGGGTCGGCTACACCTTC
CASRKTGVGYTF
>-|-|15|TRBJ2-7|TRBV28
TGTGCCAGCAGCCTTGAAGGGGACTTTTACTACGAGCAGTACTTC
CASSLEGDFYYEQYF
>-|-|14|TRBJ2-3|TRBV19
TGTGCCAGTAGTAGCCGAGACGGGGTAGATACGCAGTATTTT
CASSSRDGVDTQYF
>-|-|13|TRBJ2-2|TRBV5-1
TGCGCCAGCAGTCCAAGCGGAACCGGGGAGCTGTTTTTT
CASSPSGTGELFF
>once|-|12|TRBJ2-7|TRBV29-1
TGCAGCGTTGGCAGATCTTTCGCCGAGCAGTACTTC
CSVGRSFAEQYF
>-|-|13|TRBJ1-1|TRBV15
TGTGCCACCAGCCGAAACGGGGTTACTGAAGCTTTCTTT
CATSRNGVTEAFF